This T cell receptor (beta chain) emerged from a study of T cell changes during pregnancy in multiple sclerosis. The data were produced by immunoSEQ multiplex PCR, yet TCRdb's version contains in-frame clones alone and is incomplete. Found here are tens of thousands of clones, 75% to 95% of them singletons; the top ten hold approximately 1.1%. Sequencing used peripheral blood, obtained after pregnancy. The TCR originated in a female donor in good health, enrolled as a control in a pregnancy study.

The CDR3 nucleotides read TGTGCCAGCTCACCGGACAGGAGCATGAACACTGAAGCTTTCTTT. It is translated as CASSPDRSMNTEAFF. The gene calls are TRBV18 and TRBJ1-1, with 7 bases that match TRBD1. Germline CDR1 and CDR2: KGHSH and LQKENI. The V and J ends lost 3 bases and 0 bases, in that order; junction bases with no gene match: 4. This CDR3 contains 15 residues.